These 31 T cell receptor beta chains originate from one sample sequenced in a study of T cell responses to AZD1222 COVID-19 vaccine. Some clones are missing from TCRdb's copy, which holds only in-frame ones; the method was immunoSEQ multiplex PCR. The table has roughly 100,000 clones, around 90% seen once. The source was peripheral blood, collected on day 0 of AZD1222 vaccination. These receptors all come from an adult in good health.

The genes are TRBV7-3 and TRBJ1-2; the D gene is possibly TRBD1 (6 bases). The CDR3 length is 15 residues. The germline V gene encodes CDR1 SGHTA and CDR2 FQGTGA. Between the trimmed V and J ends, which lost 2 bases and 3 bases, there was a span of 13 bases. The CDR3 reads CASSLYQGLDYGYTF. In nucleotides, the CDR3 is TGTGCCAGCAGCTTATACCAGGGGCTCGACTATGGCTACACCTTC.

The rearrangement links TRBV7-2 to TRBJ1-2, with D hard to call. In germline, CDR1 is SGHTA, CDR2 FQGNSA. The CDR3 has 13 residues. Trimming removed 3 bases from V and 4 bases from J, with 9 bases in between. The CDR3 region has the DNA TGTGCCAGCAGCTTTTCATCGGCCTATGGCTACACCTTC. Amino acids: CASSFSSAYGYTF.

The chain joins TRBV5-4 to TRBJ1-2; TRBD1 might be the D (5 bases). CDR1 is SGHNT and CDR2 is YYREEE in the germline V gene (reference sequence). The CDR3 is made up of 16 amino acids. V was shortened by 5 bases and J by 8 bases, with 25 bases between the two germline ends. CDR3 DNA sequence: TGTGCCAGCAGTCATTGGGGTGTTATGGGGGGTGGCGGCTACACCTTC. This encodes CASSHWGVMGGGGYTF.

This chain uses TRBV15 with TRBJ1-2; D uncertain. The germline V gene encodes CDR1 LNHNV and CDR2 YYDKDF (reference sequence). V was pared by 1 base and J by 7 bases, with 10 bases between. CDR3 length equals 13 residues. CDR3 loop: CATSRAYRFGYTF. The DNA of the CDR3 is TGTGCCACCAGCAGAGCGTATCGGTTTGGCTACACCTTC.

This chain links TRBV11-2 with TRBJ2-3; TRBD2 agrees at 11 bases. The V gene end was trimmed by 1 base and the J gene end by 2 bases; junction bases not matched to a gene: 8. Germline V gives CDR1 SGHAT, CDR2 FQNNGV. The CDR3 extends over 18 amino acids. CDR3 residues: CASSLVRLAGGITDTQYF. The CDR3 DNA reads as TGTGCCAGCAGCTTAGTCCGGCTAGCGGGGGGTATCACAGATACGCAGTATTTT.

The sample holds one count of this clone. V is TRBV30 and J is TRBJ1-1, with no clear D. This CDR3 spans 11 amino acids. Between the trimmed V and J ends, which lost 4 bases and 6 bases, there was a span of 9 bases. The V gene's germline CDR1 is GTSNPN and CDR2 SVGIG (reference sequence). The CDR3, as DNA: TGTGCCTGGATTCGCCCTGCTGAAGCTTTCTTT. Protein product: CAWIRPAEAFF. Looking up the rest from reference TRBV30 and TRBJ1-1 gives the full variable domain: SQTIHQWPATLVQPVGSPLSLECTVEGTSNPNLYWYRQAAGRGLQLLFYSVGIGQISSEVPQNLSASRPQDRQFILSSKKLLLSDSGFYLCAWIRPAEAFFGQGTRLTVV.

The chain employs TRBV6-1 and TRBJ2-7, with 9 bases aligning to TRBD1. The germline CDR1 and CDR2 sequences are MNHNS and SASEGT. CDR3 length: 15 residues. Trimming removed 1 base from V and 5 bases from J; junction bases left unmatched: 6. The DNA for the CDR3 is TGTGCCAGCAGTGAAGATACAGGGGGCGGGAACGAGCAGTACTTC. It encodes CASSEDTGGGNEQYF.

The rearrangement uses TRBV28 and TRBJ1-1; D uncertain. The CDR3 consists of 12 residues. The germline gives CDR1 MDHEN, CDR2 SYDVKM. Trimming removed 6 bases at V and 1 base at J, with 6 bases between. Written as DNA, the CDR3 is TGTGCCAGCAGGGTTAAGAACACTGAAGCTTTCTTT. This gives the protein CASRVKNTEAFF.

V usage is TRBV23-1 and J usage is TRBJ1-5; D call uncertain. TRBV23-1 is noted as an ORF with a role that remains uncertain. The length of the CDR3 is 17 residues. V gave up 4 bases and J gave up 0 bases, with 16 bases separating them. CDR3 DNA sequence: TGCGCCAGCAGTCCCGCGGCGGCGGCTTATAGCAATCAGCCCCAGCATTTT. Its translation is CASSPAAAAYSNQPQHF.

The rearrangement links TRBV19 to TRBJ2-1; weak D call: TRBD2 (6 bases). Germline values: CDR1 LNHDA, CDR2 SQIVND (reference sequence). V dropped 5 bases and J dropped 2 bases, with 13 bases sitting between them. The CDR3 contains 15 residues. CDR3 DNA sequence: TGTGCCAGTAGTCTCGACGGGACTCCCTACAATGAGCAGTTCTTC. The encoded protein is CASSLDGTPYNEQFF.

This chain uses TRBV28 with TRBJ1-5; 7 bases line up with TRBD1. The V and J ends lost 10 bases and 7 bases, in that order; junction bases with no gene match: 7. Germline CDR1 and CDR2: MDHEN and SYDVKM. The CDR3 spans 12 residues. The CDR3 bases are TGTGCCACCAGGGGGGGGTGGCAGCCCCAGCATTTT. It is translated as CATRGGWQPQHF.

This CDR3 is CASSQEIEQFF. The CDR3 nucleotides are TGCGCCAGCAGCCAAGAAATTGAGCAGTTCTTC. This chain connects TRBV4-1 to TRBJ2-1; D unclear. The CDR3 length is 11 residues. CDR1 MGHRA and CDR2 YSYEKL come from the germline V gene. Trimming removed 0 bases from V and 9 bases from J, with 3 bases in between.

V and J are TRBV19 and TRBJ1-1; D is undetermined. Trimming took off 4 bases at V and 0 bases at J, with 6 bases between the two ends. CDR1 LNHDA and CDR2 SQIVND come from the germline V gene (reference sequence). The length of the CDR3 is 13 residues. The chain's CDR3 is CASSRGLNTEAFF. CDR3 in DNA: TGTGCCAGTAGTAGGGGTTTGAACACTGAAGCTTTCTTT.

The chain is built from TRBV3-1 (or the pseudogene TRBV3-2) and TRBJ2-7, with D perhaps being TRBD1 or TRBD2 (5 bases each). CDR1 is LGHDT, CDR2 YNNKEL, per germline (reference sequence). Trimming left V 6 bases short and J 4 bases short, with 16 bases between. The CDR3 spans 14 residues. CDR3: CASSNRDRRYEQYF. The CDR3, as DNA: TGTGCCAGCAGTAACCGGGACCGAAGATACGAGCAGTACTTC.

This clone came up once. Other DNA sequences in the same sample also yield this CDR3. The DNA of the CDR3 is TGTGCCAGCAGTGAAGCTCTAGCGGGGGCCTACGAGCAGTACTTC. Amino acid sequence: CASSEALAGAYEQYF. V gene TRBV6-1 combines with J gene TRBJ2-7; 10 bases align to TRBD2. The CDR3 is 15 amino acids. Germline values: CDR1 MNHNS, CDR2 SASEGT. J was trimmed by 2 bases and V by 0 bases; bases with no gene match: 1.

V is TRBV6-5 and J is TRBJ1-1, with D tentatively TRBD1 (5 bases). CDR1 and CDR2 (germline): MNHEY, SVGAGI. Trimming cost V 6 bases and J 3 bases, with 11 bases left between them. This CDR3 is built from 13 residues. CDR3 amino acids: CASSGGGDTEAFF. The CDR3 region has the DNA TGTGCCAGCAGCGGGGGAGGGGACACTGAAGCTTTCTTT.

V and J are TRBV11-2 and TRBJ2-1, with 9 bases identical to TRBD2. The CDR3 is 16 residues long. J gave up 3 bases and V 3 bases, and 6 bases lay outside the gene matches. The V gene's germline CDR1 is SGHAT and CDR2 FQNNGV. CDR3 residues: CASSFYSGGRYNEQFF. CDR3 bases: TGTGCCAGCAGCTTCTATAGCGGGGGTCGCTACAATGAGCAGTTCTTC.

The chain recombines TRBV23-1 with TRBJ1-1, with 7 bases identical to TRBD1. TRBV23-1 is treated as an ORF (open reading frame) with a function not yet certain. Trimming removed 5 bases from V and 1 base from J; junction bases left unmatched: 7. CDR3 length: 15 amino acids. CDR3 nucleotide sequence: TGCGCCAGCAGTGACCGGGACAGCGCGAACACTGAAGCTTTCTTT. It is translated as CASSDRDSANTEAFF.

The rearrangement uses TRBV10-2 and TRBJ2-7; D is unresolved. V lost 5 bases, J lost 2 bases, and 13 bases lay in between. The germline V gene has CDR1 WSHSY and CDR2 SAAADI. This CDR3 has 14 amino acids. CDR3 residues: CASSSFGWTYEQYF. The CDR3 bases are TGCGCCAGCAGTAGTTTTGGCTGGACCTACGAGCAGTACTTC.

V is TRBV19 and J is TRBJ1-2; D unclear. The CDR3 has 13 amino acids. Trimming left V 5 bases short and J 5 bases short, with 12 bases between. Germline CDR1 is LNHDA and CDR2 is SQIVND (reference sequence). CDR3 loop: CASSDTPAYGYTF. CDR3 coding DNA: TGTGCCAGTAGTGACACGCCCGCTTATGGCTACACCTTC.

The J gene is TRBJ1-3, the V gene TRBV2; a possible D gene is TRBD1 (5 bases). Trimming pared 7 bases from V and 4 bases from J, leaving 14 bases between. The CDR3 is 14 amino acids. Germline values: CDR1 SNHLY, CDR2 FYNNEI. DNA of the CDR3: TGTGCCAGCATACACCCAGGGTCCGGAAACACCATATATTTT. Protein sequence: CASIHPGSGNTIYF.

The chain has TRBV5-8 and TRBJ1-5; TRBD1 is a possible D gene (5 bases). The CDR3 is 13 amino acids. The V end lost 4 bases, the J end lost 5 bases, and 10 bases lay between the germline ends. From germline, CDR1 is SGHTS and CDR2 YDEGEE. In DNA, the CDR3 is TGTGCCAGCAGCACACAGGTGGATCAGCCCCAGCATTTT. It specifies CASSTQVDQPQHF.

The V call is TRBV11-1, the J call TRBJ2-3, with D uncertain. V was cut by 6 bases and J by 0 bases, with 13 bases left in between. The CDR3 runs to 15 residues. Per the germline V gene, CDR1 is SGHAT and CDR2 is FQDESV (reference sequence). The CDR3 nucleotides are TGTGCCAGCAGGCTGACTTACACCAGCACAGATACGCAGTATTTT. This sequence encodes CASRLTYTSTDTQYF.

The chain has TRBV4-2 and TRBJ1-2; 8 nucleotides match TRBD1. Trimming at V came to 4 bases and at J to 6 bases, leaving 13 bases not matched to a gene. The germline gives CDR1 LGHNA, CDR2 YNFKEQ. The CDR3 has 16 amino acids. CDR3 nucleotides: TGTGCCAGCAGCCCACCCGACAGGGGAGCCGTGGATGGCTACACCTTC. Its protein product is CASSPPDRGAVDGYTF.

This clone came up once. The V gene is TRBV6-6, the J gene TRBJ1-2; a possible D gene is TRBD1 (6 bases). Germline V gene data show CDR1 as MNHNY and CDR2 as SVGAGI (reference sequence). The CDR3 extends over 13 amino acids. With 9 bases removed from V and 4 bases from J, the gap between germline ends came to 15 bases. CDR3 amino acids: CASGGGSGYGYTF. CDR3 coding DNA: TGTGCCAGTGGGGGGGGCTCCGGCTATGGCTACACCTTC.

J is TRBJ2-7 and V is TRBV3-1 (or the pseudogene TRBV3-2); no reliable D call. The CDR3 spans 17 residues. With 0 bases removed from V and 2 bases from J, the gap between germline ends came to 17 bases. The V gene's germline CDR1 is LGHDT and CDR2 YNNKEL (reference sequence). CDR3 residues: CASSQETSPGRTYEQYF. The CDR3 DNA follows: TGTGCCAGCAGCCAAGAAACATCCCCGGGCCGAACCTACGAGCAGTACTTC.

This chain uses TRBV27 with TRBJ1-2; 10 bases align to TRBD1. This CDR3 is built from 14 residues. The V gene end was trimmed by 5 bases and the J gene end by 4 bases; junction bases not matched to a gene: 4. The germline V gene has CDR1 MNHEY and CDR2 SMNVEV (reference sequence). As DNA, the CDR3 is TGTGCCAGCAGTCCTCGGGACAGGGGCTATGGCTACACCTTC. Residues: CASSPRDRGYGYTF.

CDR3: CASSRVGTEAFF. The CDR3 region has the DNA TGTGCCAGCAGTCGGGTGGGCACTGAAGCTTTCTTT. The chain carries TRBV12-3 or TRBV12-4 and TRBJ1-1; D uncertain. The CDR3 runs 12 residues. Trimming shortened V by 5 bases and J by 4 bases, and 8 bases separated the two germline ends.

The chain is built from TRBV28 and TRBJ2-7, with 7 positions matching TRBD1. The germline V gene encodes CDR1 MDHEN and CDR2 SYDVKM. The V and J ends lost 7 bases and 0 bases, in that order; junction bases with no gene match: 9. The CDR3 is made up of 15 amino acids. CDR3 bases: TGTGCCAGCAAGGAATACAGGGGCTACTCCTACGAGCAGTACTTC. As protein: CASKEYRGYSYEQYF.

A few counts support this clone. The rearrangement links TRBV6-4 to TRBJ2-2, with 8 bases lining up with TRBD2. Looked up from germline, CDR1 is MRHNA and CDR2 is SNTAGT. The CDR3 is 15 amino acids. J was trimmed by 4 bases and V by 2 bases; bases with no gene match: 3. The CDR3 sequence: CASSDRGGSTGELFF. The DNA of the CDR3 is TGTGCCAGCAGTGACCGGGGGGGCAGCACCGGGGAGCTGTTTTTT.

J is TRBJ1-5 and V is TRBV7-2; 8 bases are a match to TRBD1. Germline loops: CDR1 SGHTA, CDR2 FQGNSA. V was pared by 4 bases and J by 6 bases, with 5 bases of the junction left unmatched. The CDR3 has 14 residues. The CDR3 sequence is CASSSTGGGQPQHF. CDR3 DNA sequence: TGTGCCAGCAGCTCCACAGGGGGTGGTCAGCCCCAGCATTTT. The complete variable domain, with remaining parts taken from reference TRBV7-2 and TRBJ1-5, reads GAGVSQSPSNKVTEKGKDVELRCDPISGHTALYWYRQSLGQGLEFLIYFQGNSAPDKSGLPSDRFSAERTGGSVSTLTIQRTQQEDSAVYLCASSSTGGGQPQHFGDGTRLSIL.